This TCR beta chain was documented in a study of T cell repertoires in cytomegalovirus infection. About the study: Selected CMV epitopes included recently identified HLA-C-restricted ones as well as well-studied HLA-B-restricted ones. Public TCR beta signatures indicated both CMV infection and matching HLA type. Study-level points and caveats: HLA-C-restricted, CMV-specific TCR beta clonotypes were dominant ex vivo. Pooled public TCR beta family frequency picked out CMV carriers with the relevant HLA.

TCRdb fed the reads into MiXCR, producing one record per CDR3 protein. The sample includes a few hundred thousand distinct CDR3 sequences, just under 35% of them seen just once. A word on this clonotype: What it recognizes is unknown.

There are 17 residues in the CDR3. The germline V gene has CDR1 SGHTA and CDR2 FQGNSA. V lost 6 bases and J lost 0; bases outside the gene matches: 10. Source: cultured PBMCs, taken from culture after CMV antigen stimulation. This chain links TRBV7-2 with TRBJ2-3, with 9 nucleotides matching TRBD2. The clonotype comes from a human donor in good health (CMV status not recorded). Some clones in this sample may be carry-over from other donors' samples. This CDR3 reads CASRGGASGKSTDTQYF. The CDR3 nucleotides are TGTGCCAGCAGGGGGGGGGCTAGCGGGAAAAGCACAGATACGCAGTATTTT.